The clone carrying this T cell receptor (beta chain) was counted a few times. This entry is derived from a study of Graves' ophthalmopathy and Graves' hyperthyroidism. Transcripts of RNA were the source for amplifying TCR beta CDR3 regions. A first-round RT-PCR used HTBI primers, followed by a second-round multiplex PCR. TCRdb ran MiXCR on the multiplex PCR reads and lists one entry per CDR3 protein. The profile shows over a million distinct CDR3 sequences, about 38% of them singletons. The V end was cut by 1 base, the J end by 3 bases, with 4 bases between. Germline V gene sequence: CDR1 LGHDT, CDR2 YNNKEL (reference sequence). This CDR3 spans 12 amino acids.

The TCR sequence derives from an adult man with Graves' hyperthyroidism. J is TRBJ2-7 and V is TRBV3-1; D unclear. Sequencing was carried out using peripheral blood or thyroid tissue (not recorded which). CDR3 DNA sequence: TGTGCCAGCAGCCAAGCGGACTACGAGCAGTACTTC. Protein sequence: CASSQADYEQYF.